This T cell receptor beta chain appears in the sequencing data of a study of CD8+ T cells in alopecia areata. Study as a whole: Treatment comprised oral tofacitinib, 5 to 10 mg twice daily, in treated patients.

The CDR3 is 16 amino acids. The germline V gene has CDR1 SGHRS and CDR2 YFSETQ. Losses at the gene ends were 3 bases for V and 1 base for J; bases not matched to a gene: 5. Treatment of the sample: oral pan-JAK inhibitor, 5-10 mg twice daily. cDNA prepared by RNA extraction and subsequent reverse transcription served as the template for sequencing. The table came from immunoSEQ multiplex PCR; TCRdb's copy has only in-frame clones and leaves some out. This table has 150,000 to 200,000 clones, more than 55% appearing once. This clonotype originated in a human donor with alopecia areata. The chain uses TRBV5-1 and TRBJ2-2; 8 nucleotides align to TRBD1. The source was CD4+ T cells sorted from blood, collected at week 4, from a patient treated with tofacitinib. The CDR3 DNA reads TGCGCCAGCAGCTCCAACGGACAGGGGAACACCGGGGAGCTGTTTTTT. Translated, it gives CASSSNGQGNTGELFF.